This entry concerns a single T cell receptor beta chain. These data are taken from a study of T-cell memory formation after mild COVID-19. The CDR3 contains 13 residues. Germline CDR1 is KGHSH and CDR2 is LQKENI. With 5 bases removed from V and 7 bases from J, the gap between germline ends came to 14 bases. TCRdb redid the calling of the 5' RACE reads with MiXCR, one entry per CDR3 protein. The repertoire holds 150,000 to 200,000 distinct CDR3 sequences, 25% to 40% seen once, with 12% in the top ten. This sequence joins TRBV18 and TRBJ1-2; D unclear. This receptor was taken from an adult woman who had mild COVID-19 (a few samples of this study predate the infection). Cell type and time point are not known. The material sequenced was PBMCs or a T cell subset sorted from them (not recorded which). This CDR3 is CASSDPSRGGYTF. The CDR3 nucleotides are TGTGCCAGCTCAGATCCTAGCAGAGGTGGCTACACCTTC.